This T cell receptor beta chain emerged from a study of shared clonotypes between healthy human individuals. Trimming stripped 1 base from V and 3 bases from J, with 10 bases between. The CDR3 length is 14 residues. Per germline, CDR1 LGHNA and CDR2 YSLEER. A note on this clone: Its antigen remains unidentified. Other DNA sequences within the sample encode an identical CDR3.

Here immunoSEQ multiplex PCR was the method, and the copy in TCRdb shows in-frame clones only, minus some. The sample has some 2 million clones, approximately 94% seen once; the top ten hold roughly 1.1%. Positively selected for CCR7, the CD45RO-negative cells used as naive CD8 cells excluded terminally differentiated effector memory CD45RA+ cells. Broader study findings: With several donors compared, roughly 4.9% of naive CD4 clonotypes were shared.

V usage is TRBV4-3 and J usage is TRBJ2-7; D tentatively reads TRBD1 or TRBD2 (5 bases each). Sequenced input: naive CD8+ T cells sorted from blood. This sequence originates from a man between 18 and 29 years old in good health. CDR3 coding DNA: TGCGCCAGCAGCCAAGGGTCTGGGGGCTACGAGCAGTACTTC. It translates to CASSQGSGGYEQYF.